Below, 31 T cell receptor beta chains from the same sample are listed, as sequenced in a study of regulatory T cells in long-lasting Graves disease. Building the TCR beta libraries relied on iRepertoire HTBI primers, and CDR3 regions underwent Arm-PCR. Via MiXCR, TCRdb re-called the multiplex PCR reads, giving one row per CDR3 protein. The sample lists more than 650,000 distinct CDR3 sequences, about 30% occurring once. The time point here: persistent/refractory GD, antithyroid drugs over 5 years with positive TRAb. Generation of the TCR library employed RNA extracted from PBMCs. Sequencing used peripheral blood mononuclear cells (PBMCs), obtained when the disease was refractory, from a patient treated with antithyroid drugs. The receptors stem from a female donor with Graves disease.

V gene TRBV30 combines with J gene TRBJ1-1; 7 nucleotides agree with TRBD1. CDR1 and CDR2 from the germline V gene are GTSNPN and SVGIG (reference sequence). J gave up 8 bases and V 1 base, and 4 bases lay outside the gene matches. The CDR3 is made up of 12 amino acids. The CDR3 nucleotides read TGTGCCTGGAGTGCGGGACAGTCGGAAGCTTTCTTT. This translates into CAWSAGQSEAFF.

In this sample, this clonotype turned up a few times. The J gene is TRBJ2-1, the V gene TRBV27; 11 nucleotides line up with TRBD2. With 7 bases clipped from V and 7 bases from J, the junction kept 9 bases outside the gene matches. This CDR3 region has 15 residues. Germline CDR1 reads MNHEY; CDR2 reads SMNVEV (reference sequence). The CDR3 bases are TGTGCCAGCACATTAGCGGGAGGGCCGGGTAATGAGCAGTTCTTC. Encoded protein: CASTLAGGPGNEQFF.

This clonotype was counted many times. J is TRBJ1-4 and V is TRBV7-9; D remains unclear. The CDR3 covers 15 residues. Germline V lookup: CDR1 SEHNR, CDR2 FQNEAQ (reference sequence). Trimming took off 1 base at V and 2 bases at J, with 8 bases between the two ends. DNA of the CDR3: TGTGCCAGCAGCTTAGGGGGAACTACTAATGAAAAACTGTTTTTT. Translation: CASSLGGTTNEKLFF. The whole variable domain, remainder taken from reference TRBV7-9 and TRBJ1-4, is DTGVSQNPRHKITKRGQNVTFRCDPISEHNRLYWYRQTLGQGPEFLTYFQNEAQLEKSRLLSDRFSAERPKGSFSTLEIQRTEQGDSAMYLCASSLGGTTNEKLFFGSGTQLSVL.

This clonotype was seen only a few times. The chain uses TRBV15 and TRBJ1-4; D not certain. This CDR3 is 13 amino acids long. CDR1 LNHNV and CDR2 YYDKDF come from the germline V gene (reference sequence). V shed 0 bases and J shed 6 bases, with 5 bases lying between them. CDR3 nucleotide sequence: TGTGCCACCAGCAGAGAGAGGGATGAAAAACTGTTTTTT. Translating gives CATSRERDEKLFF.

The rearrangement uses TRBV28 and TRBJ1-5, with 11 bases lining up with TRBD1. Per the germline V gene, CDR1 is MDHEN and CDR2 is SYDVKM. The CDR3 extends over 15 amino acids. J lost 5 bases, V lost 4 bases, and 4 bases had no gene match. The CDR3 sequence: CASSSRDRGYQPQHF. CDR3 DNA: TGTGCCAGCAGTTCTCGGGACAGGGGGTATCAGCCCCAGCATTTT.

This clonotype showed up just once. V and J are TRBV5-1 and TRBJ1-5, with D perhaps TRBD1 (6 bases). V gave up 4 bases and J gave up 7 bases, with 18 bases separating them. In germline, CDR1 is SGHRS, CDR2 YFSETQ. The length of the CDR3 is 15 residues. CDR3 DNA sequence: TGCGCCAGCAGCGAGGTTCCAGGGGTCCCCCAGCCCCAGCATTTT. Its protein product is CASSEVPGVPQPQHF.

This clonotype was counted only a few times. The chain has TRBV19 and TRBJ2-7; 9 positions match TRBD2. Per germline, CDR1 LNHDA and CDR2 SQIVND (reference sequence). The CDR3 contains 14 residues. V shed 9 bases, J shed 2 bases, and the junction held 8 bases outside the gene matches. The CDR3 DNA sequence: TGTGCCAGCAGAGCCGCTAGCGGGACCTACGAGCAGTACTTC. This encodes CASRAASGTYEQYF.

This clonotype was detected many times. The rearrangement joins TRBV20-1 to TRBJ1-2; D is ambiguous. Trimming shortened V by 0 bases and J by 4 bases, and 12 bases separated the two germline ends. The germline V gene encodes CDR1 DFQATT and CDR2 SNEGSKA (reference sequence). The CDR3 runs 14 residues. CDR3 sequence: CSARDPYRTYGYTF. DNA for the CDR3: TGCAGTGCTAGAGATCCTTACAGAACCTATGGCTACACCTTC.

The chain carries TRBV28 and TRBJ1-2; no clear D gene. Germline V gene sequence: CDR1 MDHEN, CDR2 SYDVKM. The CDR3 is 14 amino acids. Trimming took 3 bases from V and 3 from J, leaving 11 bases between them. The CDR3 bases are TGTGCCAGCAGTTTTCGCCCCCCGGACTATGGCTACACCTTC. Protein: CASSFRPPDYGYTF.

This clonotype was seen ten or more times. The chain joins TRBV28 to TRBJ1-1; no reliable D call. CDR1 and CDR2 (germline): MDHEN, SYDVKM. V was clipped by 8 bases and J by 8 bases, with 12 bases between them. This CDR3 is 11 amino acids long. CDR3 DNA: TGTGCCAGCCTTACGGGAGCAGAAGCTTTCTTT. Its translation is CASLTGAEAFF.

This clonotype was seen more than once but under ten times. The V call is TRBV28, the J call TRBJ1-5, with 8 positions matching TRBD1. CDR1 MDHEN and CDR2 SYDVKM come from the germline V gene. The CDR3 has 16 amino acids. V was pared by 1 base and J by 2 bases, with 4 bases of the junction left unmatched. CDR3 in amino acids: CASSLFRGQGNQPQHF. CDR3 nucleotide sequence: TGTGCCAGCAGTTTATTTCGGGGACAGGGCAATCAGCCCCAGCATTTT.

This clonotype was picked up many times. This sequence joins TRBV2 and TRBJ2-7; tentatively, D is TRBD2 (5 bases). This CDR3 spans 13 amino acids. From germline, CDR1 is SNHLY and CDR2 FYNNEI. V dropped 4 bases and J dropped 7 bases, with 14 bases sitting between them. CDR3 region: CASSGRLSGEQYF. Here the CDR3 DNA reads TGTGCCAGCAGTGGTCGACTATCGGGGGAGCAGTACTTC.

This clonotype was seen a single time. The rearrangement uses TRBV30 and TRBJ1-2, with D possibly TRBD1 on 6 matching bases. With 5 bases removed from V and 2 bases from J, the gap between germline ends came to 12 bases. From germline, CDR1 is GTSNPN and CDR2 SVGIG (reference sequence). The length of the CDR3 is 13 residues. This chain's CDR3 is CAWGTPENYGYTF. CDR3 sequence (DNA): TGTGCCTGGGGGACACCTGAGAACTATGGCTACACCTTC.

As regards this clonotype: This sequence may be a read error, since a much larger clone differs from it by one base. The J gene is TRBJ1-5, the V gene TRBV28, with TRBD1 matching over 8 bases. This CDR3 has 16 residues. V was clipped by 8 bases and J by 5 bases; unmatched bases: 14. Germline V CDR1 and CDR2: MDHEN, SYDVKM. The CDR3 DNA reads TGTGCCAGCGGTCCAATCACGACAGGGGCGTATCAGCCCCAGCATTTT. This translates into CASGPITTGAYQPQHF. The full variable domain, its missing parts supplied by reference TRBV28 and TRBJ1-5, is DVKVTQSSRYLVKRTGEKVFLECVQDMDHENMFWYRQDPGLGLRLIYFSYDVKMKEKGDIPEGYSVSREKKERFSLILESASTNQTSMYLCASGPITTGAYQPQHFGDGTRLSIL.

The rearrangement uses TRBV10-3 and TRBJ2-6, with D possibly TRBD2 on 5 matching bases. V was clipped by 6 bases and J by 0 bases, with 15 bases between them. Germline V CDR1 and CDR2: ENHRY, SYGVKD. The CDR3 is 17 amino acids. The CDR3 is CAISPAPSGSGANVLTF. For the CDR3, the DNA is TGTGCCATCAGCCCGGCCCCGAGCGGCTCTGGGGCCAACGTCCTGACTTTC.

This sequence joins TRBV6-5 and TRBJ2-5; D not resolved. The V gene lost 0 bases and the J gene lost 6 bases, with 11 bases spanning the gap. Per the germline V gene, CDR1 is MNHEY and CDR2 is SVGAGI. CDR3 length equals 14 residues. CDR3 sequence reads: CASSYSRTLKTQYF. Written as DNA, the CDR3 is TGTGCCAGCAGTTACTCGCGGACCCTCAAGACCCAGTACTTC.

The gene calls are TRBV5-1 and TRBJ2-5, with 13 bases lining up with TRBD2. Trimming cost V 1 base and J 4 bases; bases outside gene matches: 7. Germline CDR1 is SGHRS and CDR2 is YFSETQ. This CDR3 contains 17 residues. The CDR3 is CASSLSRTSGRAETQYF. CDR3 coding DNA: TGCGCCAGCAGCTTGTCCCGGACTAGCGGGAGAGCAGAGACCCAGTACTTC.

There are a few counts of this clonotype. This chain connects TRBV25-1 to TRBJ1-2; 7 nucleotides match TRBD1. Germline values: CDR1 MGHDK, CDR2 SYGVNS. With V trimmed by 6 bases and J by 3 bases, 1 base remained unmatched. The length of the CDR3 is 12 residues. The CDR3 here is CASRQGYYGYTF. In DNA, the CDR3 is TGTGCCAGCAGACAGGGGTACTATGGCTACACCTTC.

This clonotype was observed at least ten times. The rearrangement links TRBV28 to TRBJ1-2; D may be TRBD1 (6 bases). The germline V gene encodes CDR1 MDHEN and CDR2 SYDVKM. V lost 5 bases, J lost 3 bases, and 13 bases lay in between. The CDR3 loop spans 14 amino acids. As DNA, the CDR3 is TGTGCCAGCAGTAACATGGGACAATACTATGGCTACACCTTC. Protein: CASSNMGQYYGYTF.

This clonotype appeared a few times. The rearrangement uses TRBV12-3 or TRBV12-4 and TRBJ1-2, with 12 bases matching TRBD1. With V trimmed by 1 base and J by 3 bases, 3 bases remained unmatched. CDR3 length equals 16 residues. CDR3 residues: CASSLGGTGGDYGYTF. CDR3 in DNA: TGTGCCAGCAGTTTAGGGGGGACAGGGGGCGACTATGGCTACACCTTC.

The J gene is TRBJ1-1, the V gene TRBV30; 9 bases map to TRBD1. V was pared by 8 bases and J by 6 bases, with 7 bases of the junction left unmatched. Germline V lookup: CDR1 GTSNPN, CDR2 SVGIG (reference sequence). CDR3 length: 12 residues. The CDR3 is CAAGTGRAEAFF. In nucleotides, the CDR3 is TGTGCCGCCGGGACAGGGAGAGCTGAAGCTTTCTTT.

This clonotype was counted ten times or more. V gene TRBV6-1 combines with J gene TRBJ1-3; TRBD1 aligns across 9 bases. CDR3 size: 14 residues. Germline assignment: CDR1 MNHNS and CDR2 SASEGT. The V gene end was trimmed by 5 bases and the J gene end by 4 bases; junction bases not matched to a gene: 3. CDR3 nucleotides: TGTGCCAGCAGTAACAGGGGGCCAGGAAACACCATATATTTT. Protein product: CASSNRGPGNTIYF.

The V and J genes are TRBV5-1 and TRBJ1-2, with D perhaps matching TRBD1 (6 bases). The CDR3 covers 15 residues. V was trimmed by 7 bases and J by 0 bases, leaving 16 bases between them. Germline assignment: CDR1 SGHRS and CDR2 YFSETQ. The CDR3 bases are TGCGCCAGCCACCCAGGGGACCCAGCTAACTATGGCTACACCTTC. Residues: CASHPGDPANYGYTF.

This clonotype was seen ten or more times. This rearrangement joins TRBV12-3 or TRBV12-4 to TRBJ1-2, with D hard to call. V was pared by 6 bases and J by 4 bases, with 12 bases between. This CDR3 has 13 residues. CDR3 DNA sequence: TGTGCCAGCAGCGTATCCGGGTCCTATGGCTACACCTTC. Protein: CASSVSGSYGYTF.

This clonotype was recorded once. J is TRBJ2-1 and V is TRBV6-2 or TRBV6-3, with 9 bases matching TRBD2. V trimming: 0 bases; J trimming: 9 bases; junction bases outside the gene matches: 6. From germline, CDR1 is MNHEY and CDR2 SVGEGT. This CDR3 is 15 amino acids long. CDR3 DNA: TGTGCCAGCAGTTACTCGGCTAGCGGGATAGGTGAGCAGTTCTTC. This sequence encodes CASSYSASGIGEQFF.

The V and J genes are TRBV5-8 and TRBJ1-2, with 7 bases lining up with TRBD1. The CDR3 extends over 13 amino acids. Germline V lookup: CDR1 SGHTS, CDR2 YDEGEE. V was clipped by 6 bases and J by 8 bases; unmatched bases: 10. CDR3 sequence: CASKAGQMDGYTF. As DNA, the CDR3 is TGTGCCAGCAAAGCGGGACAGATGGACGGCTACACCTTC. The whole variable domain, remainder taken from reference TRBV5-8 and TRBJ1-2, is EAGVTQSPTHLIKTRGQQATLRCSPISGHTSVYWYQQALGLGLQFLLWYDEGEERNRGNFPPRFSGRQFPNYSSELNVNALELEDSALYLCASKAGQMDGYTFGSGTRLTVV.

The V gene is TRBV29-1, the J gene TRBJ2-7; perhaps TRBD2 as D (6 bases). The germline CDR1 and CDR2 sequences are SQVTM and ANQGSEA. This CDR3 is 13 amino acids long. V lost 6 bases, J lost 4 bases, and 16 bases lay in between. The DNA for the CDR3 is TGCAGCGTGGAGGGGCAGGGAAGGTACGAGCAGTACTTC. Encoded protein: CSVEGQGRYEQYF.

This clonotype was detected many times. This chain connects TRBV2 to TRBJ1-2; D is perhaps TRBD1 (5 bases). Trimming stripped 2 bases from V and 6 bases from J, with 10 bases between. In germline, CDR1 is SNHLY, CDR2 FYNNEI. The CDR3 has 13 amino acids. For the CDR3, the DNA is TGTGCCAGCAGTGAAAACCAGGGACATGGCTACACCTTC. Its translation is CASSENQGHGYTF.

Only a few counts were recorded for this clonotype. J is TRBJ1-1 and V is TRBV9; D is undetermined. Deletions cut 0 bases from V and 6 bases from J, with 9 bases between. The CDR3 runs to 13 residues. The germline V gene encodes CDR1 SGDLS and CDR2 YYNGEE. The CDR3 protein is CASSVVLQAEAFF. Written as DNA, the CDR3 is TGTGCCAGCAGCGTAGTTCTGCAAGCTGAAGCTTTCTTT.

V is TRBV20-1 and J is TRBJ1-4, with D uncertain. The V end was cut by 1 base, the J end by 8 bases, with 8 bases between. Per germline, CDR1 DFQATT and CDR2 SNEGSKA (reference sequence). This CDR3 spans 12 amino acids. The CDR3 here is CSARVPGEKLFF. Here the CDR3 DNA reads TGCAGTGCTAGAGTTCCTGGGGAAAAACTGTTTTTT.

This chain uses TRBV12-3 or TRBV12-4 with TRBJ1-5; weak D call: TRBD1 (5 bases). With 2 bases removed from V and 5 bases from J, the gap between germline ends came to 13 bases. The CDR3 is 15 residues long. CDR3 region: CASSLREMGDQPQHF. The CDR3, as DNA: TGTGCCAGCAGTTTAAGGGAAATGGGGGATCAGCCCCAGCATTTT.